Each of the 17 T cell receptor beta chains below was sequenced from the same sample in a study of T cells in Graves' hyperthyroidism and ophthalmopathy. Amplification targeted TCR beta CDR3 regions from RNA transcripts. Carried out on the TCR CDR3, a first-round RT-PCR used the HTBI primer set. TCRdb processed the multiplex PCR reads anew with MiXCR; each CDR3 protein has one entry. The data contain around 700,000 distinct CDR3 sequences, 35% of them singletons. Material for sequencing was blood. These receptors were collected from a woman between 40 and 50 years old with Graves' hyperthyroidism.

The gene calls are TRBV12-3 or TRBV12-4 and TRBJ2-5; D gene unclear. The CDR3 has 13 residues. Trimming took off 2 bases at V and 5 bases at J, with 9 bases between the two ends. CDR3 amino acids: CASSLLYRETQYF. For the CDR3, the DNA is TGTGCCAGCAGTTTACTTTACCGCGAGACCCAGTACTTC.

This chain connects TRBV19 to TRBJ2-7, with 14 bases that match TRBD2. The CDR3 runs to 13 residues. The V and J ends lost 10 bases and 5 bases, in that order; junction bases with no gene match: 4. CDR1 is LNHDA, CDR2 SQIVND, per germline (reference sequence). The CDR3 is CATKGLAGDEQYF. In nucleotides, the CDR3 is TGTGCCACTAAGGGACTAGCGGGAGACGAGCAGTACTTC. Full variable domain (missing parts from reference TRBV19 and TRBJ2-7): DGGITQSPKYLFRKEGQNVTLSCEQNLNHDAMYWYRQDPGQGLRLIYYSQIVNDFQKGDIAEGYSVSREKKESFPLTVTSAQKNPTAFYLCATKGLAGDEQYFGPGTRLTVT.

This clonotype came up many times. The rearrangement uses TRBV10-3 and TRBJ1-3; D perhaps matches TRBD1 (5 bases). Looked up from germline, CDR1 is ENHRY and CDR2 is SYGVKD. V dropped 7 bases and J dropped 4 bases, with 8 bases sitting between them. There are 12 residues in the CDR3. CDR3 sequence (DNA): TGTGCCATCACCGGGGCGGGAAACACCATATATTTT. It is translated as CAITGAGNTIYF.

The chain is built from TRBV7-8 and TRBJ2-7, with TRBD1 matching over 8 bases. V shed 5 bases and J 2 bases; nucleotides not matched to a gene: 20. The CDR3 has 19 residues. Germline CDR1 SGHVS, CDR2 FQNEAQ. CDR3 nucleotides: TGTGCCAGCAGCAAATGGGTCTCTAACCGGGACAGGCGCCCCTACGAGCAGTACTTC. Protein sequence: CASSKWVSNRDRRPYEQYF.

This clonotype was seen at least ten times. The rearrangement links TRBV5-1 to TRBJ1-1; D is unclear. The CDR3 is 15 residues long. In germline, CDR1 is SGHRS, CDR2 YFSETQ. V was cut by 0 bases and J by 4 bases, with 13 bases left in between. CDR3 nucleotide sequence: TGCGCCAGCAGCTTGGATCTGCCTGTGGGCACTGAAGCTTTCTTT. It codes for CASSLDLPVGTEAFF.

This clonotype occurred a few times. The chain recombines TRBV7-6 with TRBJ2-3; 9 bases are a match to TRBD2. The CDR3 runs to 15 residues. After removal of 4 bases from V and 4 bases from J, the junction contained 6 bases not matched to a gene. Germline CDR1 and CDR2: SGHVS and FNYEAQ. The DNA of the CDR3 is TGTGCCAGCAGCTCCTTAGCGGGAGCGGCAGATACGCAGTATTTT. Its protein is CASSSLAGAADTQYF.

This clonotype was recorded at least ten times. The CDR3 spells CASSYRPGSTEAFF. The DNA for the CDR3 is TGCGCCAGCAGCTACCGCCCGGGGAGCACTGAAGCTTTCTTT. The genes are TRBV5-1 and TRBJ1-1; D remains unclear. The CDR3 is 14 residues long. Germline CDR1 reads SGHRS; CDR2 reads YFSETQ. V was cut by 3 bases and J by 4 bases, with 13 bases left in between.

The V and J genes are TRBV29-1 and TRBJ2-3; no definite D call. CDR1 is SQVTM and CDR2 is ANQGSEA in the germline V gene. V was trimmed by 4 bases and J by 2 bases, leaving 4 bases between them. This CDR3 contains 11 residues. This CDR3 reads CSVGPTDTQYF. In DNA form, the CDR3 reads TGCAGCGTTGGCCCCACAGATACGCAGTATTTT.

In this sample, this clonotype turned up a few times. The chain carries TRBV18 and TRBJ2-5; D gene unclear. With 0 bases removed from V and 5 bases from J, the gap between germline ends came to 7 bases. Germline V gene sequence: CDR1 KGHSH, CDR2 LQKENI. The CDR3 is made up of 13 amino acids. The CDR3 DNA sequence: TGTGCCAGCTCACCACCCCATTCGGAGACCCAGTACTTC. Its translation: CASSPPHSETQYF.

This clonotype was recorded once. A much larger clone sits a single nucleotide away, making a read error possible. The chain couples TRBV7-9 to TRBJ2-7, with D hard to call. Germline values: CDR1 SEHNR, CDR2 FQNEAQ (reference sequence). CDR3 size: 14 residues. The germline V and J ends were trimmed by 2 bases and 2 bases, with 10 bases remaining between them. Here the CDR3 DNA reads TGTGCCAGCAGCTTACTGGATCCACCCTACGAGCAGTACTTC. It translates to CASSLLDPPYEQYF.

With regard to this clonotype: No conserved phenylalanine or tryptophan is present at the end of the CDR3, so a read error is the likely explanation. The V gene is TRBV7-9, the J gene TRBJ2-7, with a weak D call TRBD2 (5 bases). CDR1 and CDR2 from the germline V gene are SEHNR and FQNEAQ (reference sequence). The germline V and J ends were trimmed by 3 bases and 1 base, with 10 bases remaining between them. The CDR3 is 14 amino acids. CDR3 amino acids: CASSLVGGSYEQYL. The CDR3 DNA follows: TGTGCCAGCAGCTTGGTTGGAGGTTCCTACGAGCAGTACCTC.

This clonotype was recorded many times. CDR3 protein: CSARTGLATEQYF. CDR3 in DNA: TGCAGTGCTAGAACCGGACTAGCGACCGAGCAGTACTTC. V and J are TRBV20-1 and TRBJ2-7, with 9 positions matching TRBD2. CDR3 length: 13 amino acids. After removal of 2 bases from V and 6 bases from J, the junction contained 5 bases not matched to a gene. Germline loops: CDR1 DFQATT, CDR2 SNEGSKA (reference sequence).

Worth noting for this clonotype: The DNA is omitted, as the CDR3 cannot be located on it reliably, and the CDR3 follows TCRdb's listing. The gene calls are TRBV2 and TRBJ1-4. Germline CDR1 is SNHLY and CDR2 is FYNNEI. The CDR3 region is 11 residues in length, termini included. CDR3 in amino acids: CASSEEKNCFF.

This clonotype was recorded many times. The J gene is TRBJ1-5, the V gene TRBV7-6; D gene unclear. CDR1 and CDR2 (germline): SGHVS, FNYEAQ. The V end lost 0 bases, the J end lost 0 bases, and 12 bases lay between the germline ends. The CDR3 runs 17 residues. CDR3: CASSLAAPGVSNQPQHF. In DNA, the CDR3 is TGTGCCAGCAGCTTAGCGGCGCCCGGTGTTAGCAATCAGCCCCAGCATTTT.

The rearrangement uses TRBV20-1 and TRBJ2-5; perhaps TRBD2 as D (5 bases). Germline CDR1 and CDR2: DFQATT and SNEGSKA (reference sequence). The CDR3 extends over 14 amino acids. Trimming took off 0 bases at V and 3 bases at J, with 11 bases between the two ends. The CDR3 bases are TGCAGTGCTAGAGATGGGTCGGGGAAAGAGACCCAGTACTTC. As protein: CSARDGSGKETQYF.

This clonotype was detected only a few times. This chain uses TRBV7-9 with TRBJ1-2, with D perhaps matching TRBD1 (5 bases). V lost 4 bases and J lost 7, with 19 bases in between. This CDR3 comprises 15 residues. Germline V gene sequence: CDR1 SEHNR, CDR2 FQNEAQ (reference sequence). The CDR3 spells CASSSPGQRLGGYTF. Written as DNA, the CDR3 is TGTGCCAGCAGCTCGCCAGGGCAACGCCTTGGTGGCTACACCTTC.

This chain connects TRBV7-2 to TRBJ2-7, with a weak D call TRBD2 (7 bases). The CDR3 runs 15 residues. V was shortened by 3 bases and J by 5 bases, with 17 bases between the two germline ends. The germline V gene has CDR1 SGHTA and CDR2 FQGNSA. Here the CDR3 DNA reads TGTGCCAGCAGCTTCAACCTAGGGGGGGGTGACGAGCAGTACTTC. It translates to CASSFNLGGGDEQYF.